Listed below are T cell receptor beta chains from one sample, sequenced in a study of blood T cell repertoires in COVID-19. Only in-frame clones appear in the TCRdb table, and some are missing; sequencing was by immunoSEQ multiplex PCR. The profile shows about 170,000 clones, around nine tenths of them singletons. Sequencing input: peripheral blood. These receptor sequences come from a man between 65 and 80 years old with acute or convalescent COVID-19. Each CDR3 is given with its conserved first and last residue.

>TRBJ2-7|15|TRBV27
CASRRTPGGPYEQYF
>TRBJ2-1|15|TRBV5-1
CASSLVASSENEQFF
>TRBJ2-1|16|TRBV3-1/TRBV3-2
CASSQIITGLTDEQFF
>TRBJ2-7|15|TRBV6-5
CASSYSGQGSYEQYF
>TRBJ1-1|13|TRBV28
CATGGSMNTEAFF
>TRBJ2-7|14|TRBV19
CASSRDRLTYEQYF
>TRBJ1-3|14|TRBV5-8
CASSFGQAGNTIYF
>TRBJ1-6|15|TRBV2
CASTREITYNSPLHF
>TRBJ1-6|16|TRBV5-4
CASSLRKQGGNSPLHF
>TRBJ2-2|15|TRBV5-1
CASSGRTPPPQELFF
>TRBJ1-5|15|TRBV5-5
CASSLEDRAAQPQHF
>TRBJ2-2|12|TRBV30
CAWTRWTGELFF
>TRBJ1-3|14|TRBV7-2
CASSFHGSGNTIYF
>TRBJ2-7|13|TRBV5-6
CASSSGTQWEQYF
>TRBJ1-3|15|TRBV7-2
CASSLGGFSRDTIYF
>TRBJ1-4|15|TRBV6-5
CASTRGGGGNEKLFF
>TRBJ2-5|17|TRBV3-1/TRBV3-2
CASSQAWGGGVEETQYF
>TRBJ2-3|13|TRBV19
CASKGRGPDTQYF
>TRBJ2-7|14|TRBV7-3
CASSRTGGTYEQYF
>TRBJ2-1|13|TRBV18
CASSRGGYNEQFF
>TRBJ1-1|14|TRBV25-1
CASSELTGNTEAFF
>TRBJ2-1|15|TRBV2
CASSRDRGSYNEQFF
>TRBJ2-1|14|TRBV11-3
CASSLTGHYNEQFF
>TRBJ1-2|10|TRBV29-1
CSVADYGYTF
>TRBJ1-1|13|TRBV10-1
CASRGTGGTEAFF
>TRBJ1-2|14|TRBV27
CASSFSGPSYGYTF
>TRBJ2-7|15|TRBV7-3
CASSLRGQATYEQYF
>TRBJ2-5|14|TRBV11-2
CASSFRGGLETQYF
>TRBJ2-1|13|TRBV5-4
CASSRPGGNEQFF
>TRBJ2-7|14|TRBV5-1
CASRRQGATYEQYF
>TRBJ2-7|18|TRBV4-3
CASSRSVIQGGTSYEQYF
>TRBJ2-7|12|TRBV7-2
CASRGDSYEQYF
>TRBJ1-4|15|TRBV6-6
CASSWKQYKNEKLFF
>TRBJ2-2|14|TRBV7-3
CASSLGVHTGELFF
>TRBJ2-1|13|TRBV12-5
CASGLRGQNEQFF
>TRBJ1-2|17|TRBV5-1
CASSSGQGPFSNYGYTF
>TRBJ1-2|14|TRBV28
CASTPTGGFYGYTF